The present TCR beta chain was sequenced within a study of cytomegalovirus exposure and HLA in healthy donors. Findings and limits, study-wide: Among TCR beta chains, those listed as cytomegalovirus-associated numbered over 150.

Primers included in the PCR were 60 Vbeta and 13 Jbeta primers. In the source study's methods: Unique TCR beta chains numbered around 80 million in a later analysis, with around 10 million shared. Libraries were prepared by immunoSEQ multiplex PCR; TCRdb keeps only in-frame clonotypes and omits some of them. V and J calls and clone size come straight from that table; D and trimming were deduced from the DNA. The profile shows about 200,000 clones, around 78% of them singletons. This clone was picked up a small number of times. Its antigen is currently unknown. With 7 bases removed from V and 3 bases from J, the gap between germline ends came to 12 bases. The CDR3 extends over 13 amino acids. Germline CDR1 is KGHSH and CDR2 is LQKENI.

The V call is TRBV18, the J call TRBJ1-1; D remains ambiguous. Sample: PBMCs. The TCR comes from a man aged 25 to 45 in good health and CMV-seronegative. The CDR3, as DNA: TGTGCCAGCTTAAGCGGAATGGACACTGAAGCTTTCTTT. Amino acids: CASLSGMDTEAFF.